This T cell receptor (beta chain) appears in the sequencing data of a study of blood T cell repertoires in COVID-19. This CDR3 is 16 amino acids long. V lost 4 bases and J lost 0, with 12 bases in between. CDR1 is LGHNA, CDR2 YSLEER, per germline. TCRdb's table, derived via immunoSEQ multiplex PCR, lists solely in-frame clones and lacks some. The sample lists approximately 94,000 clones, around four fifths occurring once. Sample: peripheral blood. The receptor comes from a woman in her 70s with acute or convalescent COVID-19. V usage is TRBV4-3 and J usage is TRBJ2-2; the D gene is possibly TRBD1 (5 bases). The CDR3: CASSLNTGANTGELFF. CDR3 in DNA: TGCGCCAGCAGCCTCAACACAGGAGCGAACACCGGGGAGCTGTTTTTT.